The 21 T cell receptor beta chains reported below all come from one sample, sequenced in a study of beta chain features in type 1 diabetes. Investigators reverse transcribed all isolated RNA, so they sequenced expressed TCRB transcripts. Profiled with immunoSEQ multiplex PCR; TCRdb holds only in-frame clones, not every one. The sample contains about 250,000 clones, roughly 14% of which appear only once. Sample: naive CD4+ T cells from blood. The receptor set was obtained from a woman in her thirties or forties in good health.

This clone occurred a few times. The J gene is TRBJ1-2, the V gene TRBV7-6; D perhaps matches TRBD1 (5 bases). V shed 1 base and J shed 6 bases, with 9 bases lying between them. Germline V gene lookup returns CDR1 SGHVS and CDR2 FNYEAQ. The CDR3 extends over 13 amino acids. CDR3 sequence: CASSLGAGDGYTF. The CDR3 DNA reads TGTGCCAGCAGCTTAGGAGCGGGGGATGGCTACACCTTC.

This clone was seen a few times. V gene TRBV18 combines with J gene TRBJ1-2; 8 nucleotides agree with TRBD1. The V gene end was trimmed by 3 bases and the J gene end by 4 bases; junction bases not matched to a gene: 13. This CDR3 has 17 amino acids. Germline-derived CDR1 and CDR2 are KGHSH and LQKENI. The CDR3 loop reads CASSPRADGQGTYGYTF. The DNA for the CDR3 is TGTGCCAGCTCACCGCGAGCCGATGGACAGGGAACCTATGGCTACACCTTC. The full variable domain, in which reference TRBV18 and TRBJ1-2 provide the parts outside the CDR3, is NAGVMQNPRHLVRRRGQEARLRCSPMKGHSHVYWYRQLPEEGLKFMVYLQKENIIDESGMPKERFSAEFPKEGPSILRIQQVVRGDSAAYFCASSPRADGQGTYGYTFGSGTRLTVV.

The genes are TRBV9 and TRBJ2-7; the match to TRBD2 covers 7 bases. V shed 0 bases and J 4 bases; nucleotides not matched to a gene: 4. CDR1 and CDR2 from the germline V gene are SGDLS and YYNGEE. The CDR3 is 14 residues long. For the CDR3, the DNA is TGTGCCAGCAGCGTAGTCGCTAGCGGTTACGAGCAGTACTTC. This gives the protein CASSVVASGYEQYF. Combining the CDR3 with reference TRBV9 and TRBJ2-7 gives the whole variable domain DSGVTQTPKHLITATGQRVTLRCSPRSGDLSVYWYQQSLDQGLQFLIQYYNGEERAKGNILERFSAQQFPDLHSELNLSSLELGDSALYFCASSVVASGYEQYFGPGTRLTVT.

For this clone: The sample holds other DNA sequences that translate to the same CDR3. The genes are TRBV18 and TRBJ1-5; D gene uncertain. The CDR3 consists of 13 residues. The germline V gene has CDR1 KGHSH and CDR2 LQKENI. Deletions cut 2 bases from V and 5 bases from J, with 7 bases between. The CDR3 reads CASSPGRDQPQHF. CDR3 DNA sequence: TGTGCCAGCTCACCAGGGCGGGATCAGCCCCAGCATTTT. The variable domain in full, with the rest retrieved from reference TRBV18 and TRBJ1-5, is NAGVMQNPRHLVRRRGQEARLRCSPMKGHSHVYWYRQLPEEGLKFMVYLQKENIIDESGMPKERFSAEFPKEGPSILRIQQVVRGDSAAYFCASSPGRDQPQHFGDGTRLSIL.

This clone was counted a few times. The chain recombines TRBV5-4 with TRBJ2-5, with a weak D call TRBD1 (6 bases). The ends were cut back, 4 bases at V and 6 bases at J, with 25 bases in the middle. The CDR3 runs to 17 residues. Germline lookup yields CDR1 SGHNT and CDR2 YYREEE (reference sequence). DNA of the CDR3: TGTGCCAGCAGCCCGGGACACAACAGCGAGCTATTGAAGACCCAGTACTTC. Translating it yields CASSPGHNSELLKTQYF. Combining the CDR3 with reference TRBV5-4 and TRBJ2-5 gives the whole variable domain ETGVTQSPTHLIKTRGQQVTLRCSSQSGHNTVSWYQQALGQGPQFIFQYYREEENGRGNFPPRFSGLQFPNYSSELNVNALELDDSALYLCASSPGHNSELLKTQYFGPGTRLLVL.

The chain employs TRBV21-1 and TRBJ2-2; the listed D gene, TRBD2, was not tested against the DNA. TRBV21-1 is assigned pseudogene status. The CDR3 is made up of 17 amino acids. The CDR3 coding sequence is TGTGCCAGCAGCAAAGATGTCTGGAGGATCTACACCGGGGAGCTGTTTTTT. It encodes CASSKDVWRIYTGELFF.

V and J are TRBV4-3 and TRBJ2-5; weak D call: TRBD1 (6 bases). Trimming took 4 bases from V and 4 from J, leaving 10 bases between them. The CDR3 has 13 amino acids. CDR1 and CDR2 from the germline V gene are LGHNA and YSLEER. The CDR3, as DNA: TGCGCCAGCAGCCTTTTACAGGGAGAGACCCAGTACTTC. Protein sequence: CASSLLQGETQYF.

V and J are TRBV5-4 and TRBJ2-3; unclear D gene. CDR3 length: 15 residues. V lost 4 bases to trimming and J lost 2 bases, with 14 bases between them. Germline V gives CDR1 SGHNT, CDR2 YYREEE (reference sequence). The CDR3 loop is CASSTNLRATDTQYF. Here the CDR3 DNA reads TGTGCCAGCAGCACGAATCTACGTGCCACAGATACGCAGTATTTT.

This clone has just a few counts. The chain is built from TRBV6-5 and TRBJ2-7, with D maybe TRBD2 (6 bases). CDR1 MNHEY and CDR2 SVGAGI come from the germline V gene. This CDR3 has 12 amino acids. The V and J ends lost 8 bases and 2 bases respectively, with 10 bases between them. The chain's CDR3 is CASRGEAYEQYF. The CDR3 nucleotides are TGTGCCAGCCGCGGGGAAGCCTACGAGCAGTACTTC.

This clone was seen repeatedly, ten times or more. This rearrangement joins TRBV4-3 to TRBJ1-6; D is unresolved. V was clipped by 2 bases and J by 8 bases, with 7 bases between them. CDR1 and CDR2 (germline): LGHNA, YSLEER. The CDR3 has 13 residues. CDR3 residues: CASSQTSYSPLHF. As DNA, the CDR3 is TGCGCCAGCAGCCAAACGAGCTATTCACCCCTCCACTTT.

This chain connects TRBV5-6 to TRBJ2-3; 9 bases match TRBD1. This CDR3 comprises 14 residues. Unmatched junction bases numbered 2, after V lost 5 bases and J lost 1 base. Germline assignment: CDR1 SGHDT and CDR2 YYEEEE. This CDR3 reads CASRRTGGTDTQYF. CDR3 bases: TGTGCCAGCAGGCGGACAGGGGGCACAGATACGCAGTATTTT.

This clone turned up a few times. The chain recombines TRBV4-3 with TRBJ2-5, with D perhaps matching TRBD2 (5 bases). This CDR3 has 13 amino acids. CDR1 and CDR2 (germline): LGHNA, YSLEER. Trimming removed 1 base at V and 4 bases at J, with 7 bases between. CDR3 sequence (DNA): TGCGCCAGCAGCCAAGTACGGGGAGAGACCCAGTACTTC. Its protein product is CASSQVRGETQYF.

This chain uses TRBV5-8 with TRBJ2-1; a weak D match, TRBD2 (6 bases). Germline-derived CDR1 and CDR2 are SGHTS and YDEGEE. The CDR3 runs to 15 residues. The V and J ends lost 1 base and 7 bases respectively, with 15 bases between them. The CDR3 reads CASSLSSAMWNEQFF. For the CDR3, the DNA is TGTGCCAGCAGCTTGTCTAGCGCTATGTGGAATGAGCAGTTCTTC.

This rearrangement joins TRBV4-1 to TRBJ1-2; D unresolved. The V and J ends lost 4 bases and 2 bases respectively, with 11 bases between them. Germline V gene lookup returns CDR1 MGHRA and CDR2 YSYEKL. This CDR3 spans 14 amino acids. CDR3 residues: CASSRTEENYGYTF. As DNA, the CDR3 is TGCGCCAGCAGCCGAACGGAGGAGAACTATGGCTACACCTTC.

This sequence joins TRBV7-6 and TRBJ1-5; D call uncertain. The CDR3 contains 13 residues. V dropped 5 bases and J dropped 8 bases, with 13 bases sitting between them. CDR1 is SGHVS, CDR2 FNYEAQ, per germline. The CDR3 DNA reads TGTGCCAGCAGCCCGGAGAGCATGGAGCCCCAGCATTTT. Protein product: CASSPESMEPQHF.

CDR3 nucleotides: TGTGCCAGCAGCCGAGCTTACACAGATACGCAGTATTTT. This codes for CASSRAYTDTQYF. The gene calls are TRBV7-7 and TRBJ2-3; D call uncertain. This CDR3 region has 13 residues. Trimming shortened V by 5 bases and J by 2 bases, and 8 bases separated the two germline ends. Germline loops: CDR1 SSHAT, CDR2 FNYEAQ (reference sequence).

The sample holds a few counts of this clone. The chain joins TRBV12-5 to TRBJ2-1, with 14 nucleotides matching TRBD2. The germline V gene encodes CDR1 LGHNT and CDR2 FRNRAP. This CDR3 has 19 amino acids. V shed 6 bases and J 7 bases; nucleotides not matched to a gene: 17. The CDR3 spells CASGPSPGLAGAGGNEQFF. CDR3 coding DNA: TGTGCTAGTGGCCCCTCACCGGGACTAGCGGGGGCGGGTGGGAATGAGCAGTTCTTC.

This clone was counted only a few times. V usage is TRBV5-6 and J usage is TRBJ1-6; TRBD1 matches at 9 bases. Unmatched junction bases numbered 5, after V lost 5 bases and J lost 8 bases. The CDR3 has 14 residues. The germline V gene has CDR1 SGHDT and CDR2 YYEEEE. CDR3 in amino acids: CASRPGQGYSPLHF. CDR3 in DNA: TGTGCCAGCAGGCCGGGACAGGGATATTCACCCCTCCACTTT.

J is TRBJ1-2 and V is TRBV7-2; D call uncertain. The V gene lost 6 bases and the J gene lost 0 bases, with 11 bases spanning the gap. Germline lookup yields CDR1 SGHTA and CDR2 FQGNSA. There are 14 residues in the CDR3. As DNA, the CDR3 is TGTGCCAGCAGACGACGGGTTACTAACTATGGCTACACCTTC. Residues: CASRRRVTNYGYTF.

The CDR3 is CASRTSGGRTPGELFF. The DNA for the CDR3 is TGTGCCAGCCGGACTAGCGGGGGAAGGACCCCCGGGGAGCTGTTTTTT. J is TRBJ2-2 and V is TRBV6-4, with 13 positions matching TRBD2. Trimming took 8 bases from V and 6 from J; bases not matched to a gene: 9. The CDR3 length is 16 residues. Germline V gives CDR1 MRHNA, CDR2 SNTAGT.

This clone has only a few counts. The V gene is TRBV6-6, the J gene TRBJ2-1; 7 bases align to TRBD1. CDR3 length equals 13 residues. Germline V gene sequence: CDR1 MNHNY, CDR2 SVGAGI (reference sequence). Trimming cost V 5 bases and J 6 bases; bases outside gene matches: 4. The CDR3 DNA is TGTGCCAGCAGTCCTCAGGGGGTCAATGAGCAGTTCTTC. Its protein is CASSPQGVNEQFF.